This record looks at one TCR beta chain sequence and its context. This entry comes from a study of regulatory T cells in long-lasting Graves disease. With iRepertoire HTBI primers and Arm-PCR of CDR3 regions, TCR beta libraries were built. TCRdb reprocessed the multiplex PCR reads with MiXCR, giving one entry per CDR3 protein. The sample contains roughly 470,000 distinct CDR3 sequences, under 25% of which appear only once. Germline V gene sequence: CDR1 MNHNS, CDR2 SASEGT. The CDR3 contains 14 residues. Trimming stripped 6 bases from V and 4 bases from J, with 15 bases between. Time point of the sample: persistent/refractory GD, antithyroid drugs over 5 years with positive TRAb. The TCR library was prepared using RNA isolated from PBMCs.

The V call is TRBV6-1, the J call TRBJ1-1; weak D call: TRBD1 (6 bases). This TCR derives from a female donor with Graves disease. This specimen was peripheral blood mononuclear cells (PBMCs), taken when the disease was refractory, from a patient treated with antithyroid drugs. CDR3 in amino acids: CASSLPGAFTEAFF. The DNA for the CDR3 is TGTGCCAGCAGCCTTCCAGGGGCTTTCACTGAAGCTTTCTTT.